These 14 T cell receptor beta chains were all obtained from the same sample, sequenced in a study of T cell changes during pregnancy in multiple sclerosis. The repertoire was sequenced with immunoSEQ multiplex PCR; TCRdb's copy has only in-frame clones and lacks some. The sample lists about 46,000 clones, 80% to 95% occurring once. Sequences were derived from peripheral blood, sampled in the third trimester of pregnancy. The receptors originated from a female donor with multiple sclerosis, enrolled in a pregnancy study.

The chain recombines TRBV7-8 with TRBJ2-1, with 13 bases that match TRBD2. V was pared by 7 bases and J by 1 base, with 16 bases of the junction left unmatched. CDR1 and CDR2 from the germline V gene are SGHVS and FQNEAQ. This CDR3 contains 20 residues. CDR3 in amino acids: CASTGLAGPGSGWSYNEQFF. The CDR3 DNA follows: TGTGCCAGCACGGGACTAGCGGGACCAGGGAGCGGATGGTCCTACAATGAGCAGTTCTTC.

The rearrangement joins TRBV4-3 to TRBJ2-7, with a possible D match to TRBD1 (6 bases). V was pared by 0 bases and J by 0 bases, with 9 bases between. Germline V gives CDR1 LGHNA, CDR2 YSLEER. The CDR3 consists of 15 residues. This chain's CDR3 is CASSQDDRSSYEQYF. CDR3 DNA sequence: TGCGCCAGCAGCCAAGATGACAGGTCCTCCTACGAGCAGTACTTC.

The chain joins TRBV7-2 to TRBJ1-3; a weak D match, TRBD1 (5 bases). V dropped 5 bases and J dropped 3 bases, with 14 bases sitting between them. Germline V CDR1 and CDR2: SGHTA, FQGNSA. The length of the CDR3 is 15 residues. CDR3 sequence (DNA): TGTGCCAGCAGCCCCGACAGCCAGGTTGGAAACACCATATATTTT. Translated, it gives CASSPDSQVGNTIYF.

The rearrangement uses TRBV11-2 and TRBJ2-1, with D possibly TRBD2 on 5 matching bases. Trimming pared 5 bases from V and 0 bases from J, leaving 11 bases between. Germline V gene lookup returns CDR1 SGHAT and CDR2 FQNNGV. The CDR3 is 15 residues long. This CDR3 is CASSRTLSSYNEQFF. The CDR3 DNA reads as TGTGCCAGCAGCCGGACTTTGAGCTCCTACAATGAGCAGTTCTTC.

The chain couples TRBV19 to TRBJ1-4; D gene uncertain. The V and J ends lost 5 bases and 7 bases respectively, with 23 bases between them. Germline assignment: CDR1 LNHDA and CDR2 SQIVND (reference sequence). The CDR3 runs to 17 residues. The CDR3 sequence: CASSLLSLAVGGEKLFF. DNA for the CDR3: TGTGCCAGTAGTCTCCTCTCTCTGGCGGTGGGAGGTGAAAAACTGTTTTTT.

The J gene is TRBJ1-1, the V gene TRBV29-1; no firm D call. Germline CDR1 is SQVTM and CDR2 is ANQGSEA. This CDR3 spans 13 amino acids. The V end was cut by 2 bases, the J end by 1 base, with 8 bases between. The CDR3 coding sequence is TGCAGCGTTGAACGGCAGGCGAACACTGAAGCTTTCTTT. Its translation: CSVERQANTEAFF.

The chain employs TRBV18 and TRBJ2-7; possibly TRBD1 for D (5 bases). V lost 0 bases to trimming and J lost 1 base, with 7 bases between them. The CDR3 runs to 14 residues. Looked up from germline, CDR1 is KGHSH and CDR2 is LQKENI. This chain's CDR3 is CASSPPTDSYEQYF. Here the CDR3 DNA reads TGTGCCAGCTCACCACCGACAGATTCCTACGAGCAGTACTTC. Drawing the rest from reference TRBV18 and TRBJ2-7, the complete variable domain is NAGVMQNPRHLVRRRGQEARLRCSPMKGHSHVYWYRQLPEEGLKFMVYLQKENIIDESGMPKERFSAEFPKEGPSILRIQQVVRGDSAAYFCASSPPTDSYEQYFGPGTRLTVT.

The chain links TRBV28 to TRBJ2-3; no definite D call. Germline CDR1 and CDR2: MDHEN and SYDVKM. The CDR3 is made up of 14 amino acids. Trimming removed 1 base from V and 3 bases from J, with 8 bases in between. CDR3 sequence (DNA): TGTGCCAGCAGTTTATTGGCAGCGACAGATACGCAGTATTTT. It is translated as CASSLLAATDTQYF.

The chain uses TRBV2 and TRBJ1-1; tentatively, D is TRBD1 (5 bases). V was trimmed by 1 base and J by 4 bases, leaving 10 bases between them. The CDR3 consists of 14 residues. The V gene's germline CDR1 is SNHLY and CDR2 FYNNEI. CDR3: CASSEGMGGTEAFF. DNA of the CDR3: TGTGCCAGCAGTGAAGGGATGGGGGGCACTGAAGCTTTCTTT.

The chain couples TRBV20-1 to TRBJ2-3, with D unclear. Trimming removed 4 bases at V and 1 base at J, with 3 bases between. Germline-derived CDR1 and CDR2 are DFQATT and SNEGSKA (reference sequence). The CDR3 is 11 residues long. Written as DNA, the CDR3 is TGCAGTGCTACGGGCACAGATACGCAGTATTTT. Its translation is CSATGTDTQYF.

The chain couples TRBV19 to TRBJ2-7, with 13 bases that match TRBD2. The length of the CDR3 is 17 residues. V was clipped by 1 base and J by 6 bases; unmatched bases: 9. CDR1 is LNHDA and CDR2 is SQIVND in the germline V gene (reference sequence). CDR3 in amino acids: CASSIVETSGRASEQYF. The DNA for the CDR3 is TGTGCCAGTAGTATAGTCGAAACTAGCGGGAGGGCCAGCGAGCAGTACTTC. Full variable domain (outside the CDR3, taken from reference TRBV19 and TRBJ2-7): DGGITQSPKYLFRKEGQNVTLSCEQNLNHDAMYWYRQDPGQGLRLIYYSQIVNDFQKGDIAEGYSVSREKKESFPLTVTSAQKNPTAFYLCASSIVETSGRASEQYFGPGTRLTVT.

This clone was counted a single time. V gene TRBV18 combines with J gene TRBJ1-5; D gene unclear. The CDR3 is made up of 14 amino acids. Trimming took off 3 bases at V and 2 bases at J, with 8 bases between the two ends. The V gene's germline CDR1 is KGHSH and CDR2 LQKENI. For the CDR3, the DNA is TGTGCCAGCTCACCTGCCGGGGGCAATCAGCCCCAGCATTTT. Its translation: CASSPAGGNQPQHF.

V usage is TRBV21-1 and J usage is TRBJ2-3; TRBD1, the D gene given by the table, was not confirmed from the DNA. TRBV21-1 is a pseudogene locus. This CDR3 has 16 residues. CDR3 nucleotides: TGTGCCAGCAGCAAAGCGACAGGGAATAACACAGATACGCAGTATTTT. It yields the protein CASSKATGNNTDTQYF.

The rearrangement uses TRBV10-3 and TRBJ2-5; D not resolved. Germline lookup yields CDR1 ENHRY and CDR2 SYGVKD. The V and J ends lost 6 bases and 5 bases respectively, with 13 bases between them. This CDR3 has 13 residues. The CDR3 loop reads CAISSPSFETQYF. For the CDR3, the DNA is TGTGCCATCAGCTCCCCCAGTTTTGAGACCCAGTACTTC.